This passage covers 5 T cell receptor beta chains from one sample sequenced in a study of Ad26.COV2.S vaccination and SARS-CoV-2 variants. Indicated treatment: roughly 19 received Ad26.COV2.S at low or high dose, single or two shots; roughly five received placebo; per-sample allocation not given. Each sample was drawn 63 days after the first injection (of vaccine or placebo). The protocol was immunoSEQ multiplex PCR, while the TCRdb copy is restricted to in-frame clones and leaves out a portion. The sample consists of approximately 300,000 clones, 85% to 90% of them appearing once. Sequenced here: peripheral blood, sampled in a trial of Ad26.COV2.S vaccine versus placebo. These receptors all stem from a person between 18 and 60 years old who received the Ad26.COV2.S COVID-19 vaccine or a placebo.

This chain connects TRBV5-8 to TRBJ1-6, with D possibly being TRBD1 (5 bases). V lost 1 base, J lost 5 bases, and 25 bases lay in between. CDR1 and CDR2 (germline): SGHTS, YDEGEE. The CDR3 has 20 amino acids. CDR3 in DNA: TGTGCCAGCAGCTTGATCCGCGGGGCGCTGGGGTATCAAAATAATTCACCCCTCCACTTT. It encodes CASSLIRGALGYQNNSPLHF.

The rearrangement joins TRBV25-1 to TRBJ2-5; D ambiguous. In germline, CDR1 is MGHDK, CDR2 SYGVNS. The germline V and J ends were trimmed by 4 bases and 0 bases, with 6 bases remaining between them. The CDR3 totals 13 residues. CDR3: CASSGQNQETQYF. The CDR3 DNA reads TGTGCCAGCAGTGGGCAGAACCAAGAGACCCAGTACTTC. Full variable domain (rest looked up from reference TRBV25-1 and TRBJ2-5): EADIYQTPRYLVIGTGKKITLECSQTMGHDKMYWYQQDPGMELHLIHYSYGVNSTEKGDLSSESTVSRIRTEHFPLTLESARPSHTSQYLCASSGQNQETQYFGPGTRLLVL.

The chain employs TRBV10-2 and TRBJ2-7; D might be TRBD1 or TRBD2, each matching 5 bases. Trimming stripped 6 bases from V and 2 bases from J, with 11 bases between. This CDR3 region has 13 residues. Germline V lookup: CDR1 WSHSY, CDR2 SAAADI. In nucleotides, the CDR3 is TGCGCCAGCAGGGGGACCGTTACCTACGAGCAGTACTTC. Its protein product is CASRGTVTYEQYF.

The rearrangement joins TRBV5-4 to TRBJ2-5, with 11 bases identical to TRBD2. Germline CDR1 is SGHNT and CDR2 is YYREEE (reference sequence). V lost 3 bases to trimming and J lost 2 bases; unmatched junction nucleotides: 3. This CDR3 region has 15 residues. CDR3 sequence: CASSSPSGGQETQYF. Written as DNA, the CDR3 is TGTGCCAGCAGCTCGCCTAGCGGGGGGCAAGAGACCCAGTACTTC.

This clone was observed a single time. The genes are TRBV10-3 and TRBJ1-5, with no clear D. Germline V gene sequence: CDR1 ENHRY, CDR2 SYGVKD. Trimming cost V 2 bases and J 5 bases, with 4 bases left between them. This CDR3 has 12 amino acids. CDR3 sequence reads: CAISEGDQPQHF. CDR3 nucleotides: TGTGCCATCAGTGAGGGAGATCAGCCCCAGCATTTT.